Reported below is one T cell receptor (beta chain). Profiled with immunoSEQ multiplex PCR; TCRdb holds only in-frame clones, not every one. The data contain fewer than 55,000 clones, 90% of them singletons. The source of the sample is a study of T cell responses to AZD1222 COVID-19 vaccine. Germline V gives CDR1 SGHRS, CDR2 YFSETQ. V shed 2 bases and J shed 0 bases, with 12 bases lying between them. The CDR3 loop spans 17 amino acids. The TCR comes from an adult who received the AZD1222 COVID-19 vaccine. The V call is TRBV5-1, the J call TRBJ1-6; D unclear. Sequencing was performed on peripheral blood, taken 28 days after the second AZD1222 dose. This CDR3 reads CASSLTRADSYNSPLHF. Written as DNA, the CDR3 is TGCGCCAGCAGCTTAACTAGGGCGGACTCCTATAATTCACCCCTCCACTTT.